This T cell receptor beta chain is from a study of blood T cell repertoires in COVID-19. Overall study context: T cells, B-cell-depleted T cells, or PBMCs provided the cDNA or gDNA that served as material.

Original data processing: Researchers report that nucleated cell counts were estimated from reference gene primer amplification. Sequenced by immunoSEQ multiplex PCR; TCRdb stores in-frame clones only, minus some. V and J calls and clone size are given by that table; D and trimming were obtained from the DNA. The table lists about 370,000 clones, 80% to 90% of them singletons. This CDR3 has 13 amino acids. Between the trimmed V and J ends, which lost 4 bases and 0 bases, there was a span of 4 bases. Germline V gives CDR1 LGHDT, CDR2 YNNKEL (reference sequence). The V gene is TRBV3-1 (or the pseudogene TRBV3-2), the J gene TRBJ1-3; no definite D call. What was sequenced was PBMCs or T cells enriched from blood (not recorded which). This sequence was found in a man younger than 30 who had recovered from COVID-19. The CDR3 DNA reads TGTGCCAGCAGCCTCGGCTCTGGAAACACCATATATTTT. It specifies CASSLGSGNTIYF.